This TCR beta chain was identified during a study of T-cell memory formation after mild COVID-19. CDR3 size: 16 residues. The V and J ends lost 3 bases and 6 bases respectively, with 15 bases between them. Germline V lookup: CDR1 SGHTA, CDR2 FQGTGA. TCRdb reprocessed the 5' RACE reads with MiXCR, giving one entry per CDR3 protein. This table has more than 350,000 distinct CDR3 sequences, around 21% appearing once. The TCR was taken from an adult woman who had mild COVID-19 (a few samples of this study predate the infection). Cell type and time point are not known. The J gene is TRBJ1-6, the V gene TRBV7-3; no firm D call. Sequencing was performed on PBMCs or a T cell subset sorted from them (not recorded which). The CDR3 spells CASSLGTAKGNSPLHF. The CDR3 DNA sequence: TGTGCCAGCAGCTTGGGAACAGCTAAGGGTAATTCACCCCTCCACTTT.